This paragraph covers one T cell receptor (beta chain) sequence. Its antigen is undetermined. The data were taken from a study of T-cell memory formation after mild COVID-19. Whole-study findings and limits: Mostly located in CM and EM were contracting CD4+ clones, with contracting CD8+ clones located in EMRA. Detection of some responders pre-infection suggested pre-existing cross-reactive memory T cells participated.

CDR1 is MNHEY, CDR2 SVGAGI, per germline. The CDR3 loop spans 16 amino acids. Trimming shortened V by 0 bases and J by 11 bases, and 19 bases separated the two germline ends. A 5'RACE reaction primed in the constant segment made cDNA libraries of TCR alpha and TCR beta, and these carried sample barcodes and UMIs. TCRdb redid the calling of the 5' RACE reads with MiXCR, one entry per CDR3 protein. The sample includes hundreds of thousands of distinct CDR3 sequences, 20% to 25% of them seen just once. Sample: PBMCs or a T cell subset sorted from them (not recorded which). The rearrangement links TRBV6-5 to TRBJ1-4; D is perhaps TRBD1 (5 bases). This TCR derives from an adult woman who had mild COVID-19 (a few samples of this study predate the infection). Cell type and time point are not known. The CDR3 DNA reads as TGTGCCAGCAGTTACTCGGAGACAGATAGAGTATCTAAACTGTTTTTT. Its translation is CASSYSETDRVSKLFF.